These 9 T cell receptor beta chains were sequenced from one sample in a study of EBV T-cell therapy then PD-1 blockade in nasopharyngeal carcinoma. Only in-frame clones appear in the TCRdb table, and some are missing; sequencing was by immunoSEQ multiplex PCR. The sample yields about 22,000 clones, 82% seen once. The treatment was: AdE1-LMPpoly-expanded autologous EBV-specific T-cell therapy followed by anti-PD-1 nivolumab. Their specific antigens are unknown. The sequencing used CD8+ T cells from blood, collected at day -245 from a patient whose treatment included autologous EBV-specific T cells and nivolumab. The receptors here all came from a middle-aged man with nasopharyngeal carcinoma.

V and J are TRBV6-2 or TRBV6-3 and TRBJ1-5; 11 bases fit TRBD1. There are 18 residues in the CDR3. CDR1 is MNHEY, CDR2 SVGEGT, per germline. V lost 6 bases, J lost 0 bases, and 10 bases stayed unmatched. The CDR3 loop reads CASSRDRGSPYSNQPQHF. The DNA for the CDR3 is TGTGCCAGCAGCCGGGACAGGGGGTCGCCTTATAGCAATCAGCCCCAGCATTTT.

The chain carries TRBV28 and TRBJ1-5; no firm D call. V dropped 3 bases and J dropped 6 bases, with 9 bases sitting between them. The CDR3 is made up of 13 amino acids. Germline CDR1 MDHEN, CDR2 SYDVKM. The CDR3 bases are TGTGCCAGCAGTTTTTCACTCATTCAGCCCCAGCATTTT. Its protein product is CASSFSLIQPQHF. The full variable domain, in which reference TRBV28 and TRBJ1-5 provide the parts outside the CDR3, is DVKVTQSSRYLVKRTGEKVFLECVQDMDHENMFWYRQDPGLGLRLIYFSYDVKMKEKGDIPEGYSVSREKKERFSLILESASTNQTSMYLCASSFSLIQPQHFGDGTRLSIL.

V usage is TRBV25-1 and J usage is TRBJ2-3, with D unclear. CDR1 and CDR2 (germline): MGHDK, SYGVNS. V dropped 6 bases and J dropped 0 bases, with 10 bases sitting between them. This CDR3 has 14 residues. The CDR3 spells CASSRAISTDTQYF. The CDR3 DNA follows: TGTGCCAGCAGCCGGGCCATTAGCACAGATACGCAGTATTTT.

This clone was counted a few times. The chain carries TRBV4-3 and TRBJ2-3; 12 bases map to TRBD2. CDR3 size: 16 residues. Germline assignment: CDR1 LGHNA and CDR2 YSLEER. V shed 0 bases and J 4 bases; nucleotides not matched to a gene: 2. The CDR3 region is CASSQELAGGADTQYF. The CDR3, as DNA: TGCGCCAGCAGCCAAGAACTAGCGGGGGGTGCAGATACGCAGTATTTT.

This sequence joins TRBV7-8 and TRBJ1-2, with D possibly being TRBD1 (5 bases). V lost 4 bases to trimming and J lost 7 bases, with 13 bases between them. CDR3 length: 13 residues. Germline CDR1 and CDR2: SGHVS and FQNEAQ. The chain's CDR3 is CASSSRVGGGYTF. The CDR3 DNA reads TGTGCCAGCAGCTCCAGGGTAGGCGGTGGCTACACCTTC. Variable domain in full (rest from reference TRBV7-8 and TRBJ1-2): GAGVSQSPRYKVAKRGQDVALRCDPISGHVSLFWYQQALGQGPEFLTYFQNEAQLDKSGLPSDRFFAERPEGSVSTLKIQRTQQEDSAVYLCASSSRVGGGYTFGSGTRLTVV.

This clone was seen a single time. The chain employs TRBV10-3 and TRBJ2-7, with 7 bases identical to TRBD1. Germline V gene sequence: CDR1 ENHRY, CDR2 SYGVKD. The CDR3 runs 13 residues. V trimming: 4 bases; J trimming: 0 bases; junction bases outside the gene matches: 0. CDR3: CAISGDSSYEQYF. The CDR3 bases are TGTGCCATCAGTGGGGACAGCTCCTACGAGCAGTACTTC.

The CDR3 region is CASSSVTEQFF. For the CDR3, the DNA is TGCGCCAGCAGCTCCGTGACTGAGCAGTTCTTC. The rearrangement joins TRBV5-1 to TRBJ2-1; D gene ambiguous. Germline V lookup: CDR1 SGHRS, CDR2 YFSETQ. The V end lost 3 bases, the J end lost 9 bases, and 7 bases lay between the germline ends. There are 11 residues in the CDR3.

J is TRBJ2-5 and V is TRBV5-1; 7 nucleotides line up with TRBD1. V dropped 4 bases and J dropped 5; count of bases not matched to a gene: 11. CDR1 and CDR2 from the germline V gene are SGHRS and YFSETQ. CDR3 length: 15 residues. Here the CDR3 reads CASSTGTVARETQYF. The CDR3 nucleotides read TGCGCCAGCAGCACCGGGACAGTCGCTCGGGAGACCCAGTACTTC. Full variable domain (outside the CDR3, taken from reference TRBV5-1 and TRBJ2-5): KAGVTQTPRYLIKTRGQQVTLSCSPISGHRSVSWYQQTPGQGLQFLFEYFSETQRNKGNFPGRFSGRQFSNSRSEMNVSTLELGDSALYLCASSTGTVARETQYFGPGTRLLVL.

The genes are TRBV2 and TRBJ2-5; D unresolved. Per germline, CDR1 SNHLY and CDR2 FYNNEI. V was cut by 2 bases and J by 2 bases, with 6 bases left in between. This CDR3 comprises 13 residues. In DNA, the CDR3 is TGTGCCAGCAGTGAATTCCAGCAAGAGACCCAGTACTTC. It translates to CASSEFQQETQYF.